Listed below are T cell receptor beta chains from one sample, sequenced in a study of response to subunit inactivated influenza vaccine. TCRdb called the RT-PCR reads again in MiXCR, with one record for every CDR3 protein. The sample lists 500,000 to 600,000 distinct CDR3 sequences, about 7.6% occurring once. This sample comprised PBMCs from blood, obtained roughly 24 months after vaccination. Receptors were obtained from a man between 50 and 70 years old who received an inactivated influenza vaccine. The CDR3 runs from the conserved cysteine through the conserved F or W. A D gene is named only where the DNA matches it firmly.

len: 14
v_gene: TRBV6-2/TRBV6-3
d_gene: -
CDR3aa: CASSQKSLRTGQFF

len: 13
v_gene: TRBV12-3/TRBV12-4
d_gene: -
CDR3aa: CASSLNFLNEQFF

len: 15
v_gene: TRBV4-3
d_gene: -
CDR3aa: CASSQDRQRTDTQYF

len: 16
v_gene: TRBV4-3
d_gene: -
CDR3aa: CASSQGTYSNTGELFF

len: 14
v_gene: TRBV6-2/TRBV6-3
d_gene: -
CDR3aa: CASSYSDSLDTQYF

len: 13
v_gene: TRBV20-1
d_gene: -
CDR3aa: CSANIGSQGGQYF

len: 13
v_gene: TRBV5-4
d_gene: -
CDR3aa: CASAGRSRDEQFF

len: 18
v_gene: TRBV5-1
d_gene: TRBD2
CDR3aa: CASSLSGLAGASYNEQFF

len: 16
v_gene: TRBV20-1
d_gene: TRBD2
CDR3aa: CSARLATAGVSYEQYF

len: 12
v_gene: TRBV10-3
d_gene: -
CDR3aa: CAISVSEYEQYF

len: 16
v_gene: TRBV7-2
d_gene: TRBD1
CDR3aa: CASSLAGQGARNEQYF

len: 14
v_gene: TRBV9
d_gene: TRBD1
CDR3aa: CASSTGQENTEAFF

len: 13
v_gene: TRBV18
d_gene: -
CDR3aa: CASSGEMNTEAFF

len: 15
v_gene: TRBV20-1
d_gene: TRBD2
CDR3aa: CSARSHSGRNNEQFF

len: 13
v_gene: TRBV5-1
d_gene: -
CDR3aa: CASSLEGSQPQHF

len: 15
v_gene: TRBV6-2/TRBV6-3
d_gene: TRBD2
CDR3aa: CASSRGLAAVYEQYF

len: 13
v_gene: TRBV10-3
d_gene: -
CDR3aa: CAMAGLNDNEQFF

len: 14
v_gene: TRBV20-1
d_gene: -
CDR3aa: CSASNAGENNEQFF

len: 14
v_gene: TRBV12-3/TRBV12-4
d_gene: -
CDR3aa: CASSSRQVNSPLHF

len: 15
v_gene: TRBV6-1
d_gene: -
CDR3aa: CASSEYAGLATEAFF